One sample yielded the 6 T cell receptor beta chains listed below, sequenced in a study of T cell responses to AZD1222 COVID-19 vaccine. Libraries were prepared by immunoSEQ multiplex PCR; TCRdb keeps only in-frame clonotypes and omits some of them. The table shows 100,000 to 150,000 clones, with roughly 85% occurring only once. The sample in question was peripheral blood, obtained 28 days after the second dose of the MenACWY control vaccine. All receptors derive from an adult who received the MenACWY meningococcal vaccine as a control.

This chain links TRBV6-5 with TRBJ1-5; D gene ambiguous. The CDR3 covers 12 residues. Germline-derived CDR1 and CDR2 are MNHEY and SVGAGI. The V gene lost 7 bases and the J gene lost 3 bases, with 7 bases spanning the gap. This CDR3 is CASKSFNQPQHF. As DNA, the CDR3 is TGTGCCAGCAAGAGTTTCAATCAGCCCCAGCATTTT.

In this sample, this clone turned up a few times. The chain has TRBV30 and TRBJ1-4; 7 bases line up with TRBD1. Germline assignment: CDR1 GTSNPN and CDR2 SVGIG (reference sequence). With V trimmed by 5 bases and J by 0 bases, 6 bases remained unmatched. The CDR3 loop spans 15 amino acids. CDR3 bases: TGTGCCTGGTCGACAGGGCAAGCAACTAATGAAAAACTGTTTTTT. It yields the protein CAWSTGQATNEKLFF.

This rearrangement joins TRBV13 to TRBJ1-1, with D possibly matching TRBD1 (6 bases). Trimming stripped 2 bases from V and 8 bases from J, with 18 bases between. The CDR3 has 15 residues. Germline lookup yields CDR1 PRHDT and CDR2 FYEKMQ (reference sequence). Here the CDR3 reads CASSLFRDTWSEAFF. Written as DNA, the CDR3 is TGTGCCAGCAGCTTATTCCGGGACACTTGGTCCGAAGCTTTCTTT.

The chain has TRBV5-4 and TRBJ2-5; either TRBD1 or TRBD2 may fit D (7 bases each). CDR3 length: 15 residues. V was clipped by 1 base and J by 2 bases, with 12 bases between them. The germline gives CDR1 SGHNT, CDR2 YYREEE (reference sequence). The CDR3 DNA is TGTGCCAGCAGCTTGCTTCAGGGGGGGCAAGAGACCCAGTACTTC. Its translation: CASSLLQGGQETQYF.

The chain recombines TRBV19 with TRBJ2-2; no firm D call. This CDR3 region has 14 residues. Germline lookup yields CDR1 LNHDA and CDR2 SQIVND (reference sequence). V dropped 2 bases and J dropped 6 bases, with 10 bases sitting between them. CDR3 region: CASSIFLGAGELFF. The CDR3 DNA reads TGTGCCAGTAGTATATTCCTTGGCGCCGGGGAGCTGTTTTTT.

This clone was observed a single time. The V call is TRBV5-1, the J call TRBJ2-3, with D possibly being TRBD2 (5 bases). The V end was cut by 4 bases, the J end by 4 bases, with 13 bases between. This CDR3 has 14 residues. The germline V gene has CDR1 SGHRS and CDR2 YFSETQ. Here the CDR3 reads CASSHLGGSDTQYF. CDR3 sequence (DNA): TGCGCCAGCAGCCACTTGGGCGGGTCAGATACGCAGTATTTT.